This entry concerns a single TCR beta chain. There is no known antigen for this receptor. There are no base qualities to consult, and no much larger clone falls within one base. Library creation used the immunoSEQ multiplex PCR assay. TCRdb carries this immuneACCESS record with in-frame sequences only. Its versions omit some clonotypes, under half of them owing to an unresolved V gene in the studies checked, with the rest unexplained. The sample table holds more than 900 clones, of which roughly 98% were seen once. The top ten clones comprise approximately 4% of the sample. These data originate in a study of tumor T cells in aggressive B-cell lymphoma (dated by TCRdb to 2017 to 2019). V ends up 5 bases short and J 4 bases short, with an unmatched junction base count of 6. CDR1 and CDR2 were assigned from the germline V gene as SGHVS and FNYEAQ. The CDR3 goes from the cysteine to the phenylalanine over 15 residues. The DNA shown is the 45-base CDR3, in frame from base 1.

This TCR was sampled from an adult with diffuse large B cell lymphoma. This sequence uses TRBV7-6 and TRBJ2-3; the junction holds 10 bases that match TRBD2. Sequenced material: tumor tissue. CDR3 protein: CASSPGTSVSDTQYF. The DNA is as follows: TGTGCCAGCAGCCCCGGGACTAGCGTTTCAGATACGCAGTATTTT.